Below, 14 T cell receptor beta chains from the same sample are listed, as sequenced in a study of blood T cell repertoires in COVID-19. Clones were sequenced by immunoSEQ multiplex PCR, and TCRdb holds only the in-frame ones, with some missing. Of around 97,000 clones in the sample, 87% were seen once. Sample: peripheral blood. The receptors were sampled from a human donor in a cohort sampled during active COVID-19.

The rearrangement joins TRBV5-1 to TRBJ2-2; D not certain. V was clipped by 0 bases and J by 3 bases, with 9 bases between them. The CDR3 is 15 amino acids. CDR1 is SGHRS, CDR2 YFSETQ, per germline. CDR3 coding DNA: TGCGCCAGCAGCTTGGTAACGCAGGACACCGGGGAGCTGTTTTTT. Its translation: CASSLVTQDTGELFF.

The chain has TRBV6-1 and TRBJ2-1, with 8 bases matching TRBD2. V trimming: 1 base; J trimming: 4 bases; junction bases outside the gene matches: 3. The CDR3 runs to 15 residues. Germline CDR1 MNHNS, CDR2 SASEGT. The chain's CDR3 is CASSEDGGAYNEQFF. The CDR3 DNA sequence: TGTGCCAGCAGTGAAGACGGGGGGGCATACAATGAGCAGTTCTTC.

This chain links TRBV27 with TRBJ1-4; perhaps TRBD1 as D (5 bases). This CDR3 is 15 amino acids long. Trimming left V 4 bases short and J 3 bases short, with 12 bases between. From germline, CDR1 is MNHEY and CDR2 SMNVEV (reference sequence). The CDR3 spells CASSSTGLSNEKLFF. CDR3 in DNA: TGTGCCAGCAGTTCCACAGGACTATCTAATGAAAAACTGTTTTTT.

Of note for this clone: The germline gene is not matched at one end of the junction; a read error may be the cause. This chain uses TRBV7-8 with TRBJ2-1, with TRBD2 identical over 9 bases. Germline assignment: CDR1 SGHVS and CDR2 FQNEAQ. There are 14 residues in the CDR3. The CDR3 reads CASSIAGVYNEQFF. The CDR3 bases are TGTGCCAGCAGCATAGCGGGAGTCTACAATGAGCAGTTCTTC.

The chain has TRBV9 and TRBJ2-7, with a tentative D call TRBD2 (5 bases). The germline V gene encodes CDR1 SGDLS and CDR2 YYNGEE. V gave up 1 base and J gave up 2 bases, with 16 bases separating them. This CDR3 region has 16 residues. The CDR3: CASSVSGGPKTYEQYF. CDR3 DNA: TGTGCCAGCAGCGTAAGTGGAGGCCCAAAGACCTACGAGCAGTACTTC.

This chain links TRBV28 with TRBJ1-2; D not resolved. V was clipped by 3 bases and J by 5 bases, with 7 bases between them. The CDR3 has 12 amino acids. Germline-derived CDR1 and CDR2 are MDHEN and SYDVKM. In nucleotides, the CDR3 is TGTGCCAGCAGTTTGGAGGGATATGGCTACACCTTC. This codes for CASSLEGYGYTF.

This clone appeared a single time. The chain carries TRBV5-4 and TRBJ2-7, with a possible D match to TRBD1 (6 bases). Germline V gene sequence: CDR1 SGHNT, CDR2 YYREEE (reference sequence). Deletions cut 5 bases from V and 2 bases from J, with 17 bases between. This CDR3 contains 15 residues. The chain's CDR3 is CASSRGGAQPYEQYF. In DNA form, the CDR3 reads TGTGCCAGCAGTCGTGGGGGCGCCCAGCCCTACGAGCAGTACTTC.

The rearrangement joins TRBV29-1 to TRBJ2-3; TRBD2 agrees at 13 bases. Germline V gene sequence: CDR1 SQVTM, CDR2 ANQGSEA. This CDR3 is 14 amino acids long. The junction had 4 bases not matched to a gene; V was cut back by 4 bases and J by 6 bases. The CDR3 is CSVGTSGGWDTQYF. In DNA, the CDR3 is TGCAGCGTTGGGACTAGCGGGGGTTGGGATACGCAGTATTTT.

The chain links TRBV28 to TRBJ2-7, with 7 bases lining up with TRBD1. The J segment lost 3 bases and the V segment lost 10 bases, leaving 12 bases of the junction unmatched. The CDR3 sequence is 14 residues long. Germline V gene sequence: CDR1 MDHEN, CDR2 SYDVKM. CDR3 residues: CATTPDREIYEQYF. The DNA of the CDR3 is TGTGCCACCACCCCCGACAGGGAAATCTACGAGCAGTACTTC.

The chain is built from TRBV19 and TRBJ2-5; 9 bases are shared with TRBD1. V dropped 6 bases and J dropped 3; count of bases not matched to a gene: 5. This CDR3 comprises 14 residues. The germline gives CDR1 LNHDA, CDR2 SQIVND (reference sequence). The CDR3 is CASSLTGGEETQYF. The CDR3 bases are TGTGCCAGTAGCTTGACAGGGGGTGAAGAGACCCAGTACTTC.

CDR3 nucleotide sequence: TGTGCCAGCAGTGCTAGCGGGGGCCTGGGCTACAATGAGCAGTTCTTC. Protein product: CASSASGGLGYNEQFF. The chain combines TRBV7-7 with TRBJ2-1; 10 bases map to TRBD2. The CDR3 is 16 amino acids. V lost 6 bases to trimming and J lost 3 bases; unmatched junction nucleotides: 8. CDR1 and CDR2 (germline): SSHAT, FNYEAQ (reference sequence).

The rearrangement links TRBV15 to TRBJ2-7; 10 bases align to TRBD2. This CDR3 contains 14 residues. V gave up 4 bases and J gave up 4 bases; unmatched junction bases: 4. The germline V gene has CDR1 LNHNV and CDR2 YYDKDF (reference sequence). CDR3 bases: TGTGCCACCAGCACCCTAGCGGGAGCGTACGAGCAGTACTTC. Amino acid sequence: CATSTLAGAYEQYF.

In DNA, the CDR3 is TGTGCCAGCAGACCGACTAGCGGGGGCGCAGATACGCAGTATTTT. It translates to CASRPTSGGADTQYF. J is TRBJ2-3 and V is TRBV27; 12 bases match TRBD2. From germline, CDR1 is MNHEY and CDR2 SMNVEV (reference sequence). The junction had 5 bases not matched to a gene; V was cut back by 6 bases and J by 4 bases. This CDR3 is built from 15 residues.

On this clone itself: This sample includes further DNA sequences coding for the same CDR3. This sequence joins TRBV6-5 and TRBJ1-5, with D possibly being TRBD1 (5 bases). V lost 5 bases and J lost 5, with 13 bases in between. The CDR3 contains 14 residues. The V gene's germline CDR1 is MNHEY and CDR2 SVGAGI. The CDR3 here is CASSKQGRDQPQHF. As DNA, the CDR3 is TGTGCCAGCAGTAAGCAGGGTAGGGATCAGCCCCAGCATTTT.